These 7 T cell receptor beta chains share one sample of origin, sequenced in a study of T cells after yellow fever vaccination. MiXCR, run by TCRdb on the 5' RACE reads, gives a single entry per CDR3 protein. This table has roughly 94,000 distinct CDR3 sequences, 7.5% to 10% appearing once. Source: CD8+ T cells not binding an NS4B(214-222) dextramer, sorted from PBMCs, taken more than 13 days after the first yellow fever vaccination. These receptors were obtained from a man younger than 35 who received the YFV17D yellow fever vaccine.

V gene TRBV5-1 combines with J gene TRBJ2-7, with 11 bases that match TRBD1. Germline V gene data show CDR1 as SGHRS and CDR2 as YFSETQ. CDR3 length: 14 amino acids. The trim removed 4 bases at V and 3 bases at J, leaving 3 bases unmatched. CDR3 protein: CASSPGTGGYEQYV. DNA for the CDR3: TGCGCCAGCAGCCCCGGGACAGGGGGCTACGAGCAGTACGTC.

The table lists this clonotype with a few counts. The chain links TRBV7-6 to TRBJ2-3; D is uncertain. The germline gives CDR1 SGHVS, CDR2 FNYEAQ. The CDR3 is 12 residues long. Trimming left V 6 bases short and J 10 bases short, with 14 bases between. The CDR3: CASRERGGAQYF. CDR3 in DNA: TGTGCCAGCAGGGAGAGAGGTGGTGCGCAGTATTTT.

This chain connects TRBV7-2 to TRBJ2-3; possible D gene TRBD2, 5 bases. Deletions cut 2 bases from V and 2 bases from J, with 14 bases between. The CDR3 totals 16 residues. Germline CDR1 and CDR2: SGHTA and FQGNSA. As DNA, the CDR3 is TGTGCCAGCAGCTTACGCCGGGAATTTAACACAGATACGCAGTATTTT. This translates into CASSLRREFNTDTQYF.

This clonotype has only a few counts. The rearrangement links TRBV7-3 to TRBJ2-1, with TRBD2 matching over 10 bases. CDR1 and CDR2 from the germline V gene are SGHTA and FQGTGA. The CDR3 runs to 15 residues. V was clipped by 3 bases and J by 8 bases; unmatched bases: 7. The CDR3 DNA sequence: TGTGCCAGCAGCTTCAGCGGGGGGGCCGTATATGAGCAGTTCTTC. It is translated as CASSFSGGAVYEQFF.

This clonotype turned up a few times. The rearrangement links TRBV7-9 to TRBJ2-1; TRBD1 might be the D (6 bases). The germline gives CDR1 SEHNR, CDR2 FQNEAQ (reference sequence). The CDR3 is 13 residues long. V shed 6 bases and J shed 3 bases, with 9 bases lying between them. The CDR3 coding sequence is TGTGCCAGCAGGGCAGGGGTCTACAATGAGCAGTTCTTC. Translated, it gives CASRAGVYNEQFF. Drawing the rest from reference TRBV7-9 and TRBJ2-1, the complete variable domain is DTGVSQNPRHKITKRGQNVTFRCDPISEHNRLYWYRQTLGQGPEFLTYFQNEAQLEKSRLLSDRFSAERPKGSFSTLEIQRTEQGDSAMYLCASRAGVYNEQFFGPGTRLTVL.

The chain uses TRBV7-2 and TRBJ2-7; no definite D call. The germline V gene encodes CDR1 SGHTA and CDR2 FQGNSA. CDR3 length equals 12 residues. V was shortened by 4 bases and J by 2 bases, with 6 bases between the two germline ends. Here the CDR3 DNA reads TGTGCCAGCAGCTCCTTAACCTACGAGCAGTACTTC. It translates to CASSSLTYEQYF.

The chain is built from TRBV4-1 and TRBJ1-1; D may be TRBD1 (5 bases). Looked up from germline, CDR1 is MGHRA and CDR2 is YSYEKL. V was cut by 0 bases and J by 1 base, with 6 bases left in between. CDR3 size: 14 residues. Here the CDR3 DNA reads TGCGCCAGCAGCCAAGATACAGGGAACACTGAAGCTTTCTTT. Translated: CASSQDTGNTEAFF.